This TCR beta chain appears in the sequencing data of a study of T cell clonality in common variable immunodeficiency. Sequencing input was equivalent genomic DNA from CVID and controls. This table comes from immunoSEQ multiplex PCR, and its TCRdb copy is limited to in-frame clones, with some not included. The repertoire consists of approximately 44,000 clones, none detected only once. The study's findings and limits: TCRbeta clonality was increased in CVID versus healthy controls. Shared TCRbeta clones were fewer between CVID subjects than controls.

The CDR3 loop spans 12 amino acids. Trimming cost V 1 base and J 3 bases, with 3 bases left between them. From germline, CDR1 is SNHLY and CDR2 FYNNEI. This clone showed up many times. The target antigen is unknown. The read is 3 residues too short to cover the CDR3 end, so that end is filled in from the germline J gene. The rearrangement links TRBV2 to TRBJ1-2, with D hard to call. This clonotype was sampled from a person aged 18 to 75 in good health. The source material was peripheral blood mononuclear cells. The covered CDR3 bases are TGTGCCAGCAGTGAAGTCTACTATGGC. The encoded protein is CASSEVYYG. The entire CDR3 reads CASSEVYYGYTF. Complete variable domain (other parts from reference TRBV2 and TRBJ1-2): EPEVTQTPSHQVTQMGQEVILRCVPISNHLYFYWYRQILGQKVEFLVSFYNNEISEKSEIFDDQFSVERPDGSNFTLKIRSTKLEDSAMYFCASSEVYYGYTFGSGTRLTVV.